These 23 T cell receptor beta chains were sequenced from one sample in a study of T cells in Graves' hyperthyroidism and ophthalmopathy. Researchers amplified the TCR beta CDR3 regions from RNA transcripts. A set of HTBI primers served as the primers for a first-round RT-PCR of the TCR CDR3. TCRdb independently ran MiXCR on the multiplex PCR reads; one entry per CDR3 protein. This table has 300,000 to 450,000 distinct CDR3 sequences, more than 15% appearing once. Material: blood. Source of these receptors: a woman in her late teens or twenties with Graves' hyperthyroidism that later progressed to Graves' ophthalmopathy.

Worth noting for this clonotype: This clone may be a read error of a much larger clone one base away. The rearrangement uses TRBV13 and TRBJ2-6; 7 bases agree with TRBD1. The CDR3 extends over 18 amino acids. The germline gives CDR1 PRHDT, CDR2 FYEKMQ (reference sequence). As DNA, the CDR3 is TGTGCCAGCAGCTTCGACAGGGCCCGCCCCTCTCGGGCCAACGTCCTGACTTTC. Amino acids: CASSFDRARPSRANVLTF.

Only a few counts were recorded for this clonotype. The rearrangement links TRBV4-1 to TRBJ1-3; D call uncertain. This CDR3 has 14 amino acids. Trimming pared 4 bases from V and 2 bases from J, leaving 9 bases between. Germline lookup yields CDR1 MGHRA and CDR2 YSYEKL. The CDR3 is CASSLIPAGNTIYF. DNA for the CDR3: TGCGCCAGCAGCCTAATCCCGGCTGGAAACACCATATATTTT.

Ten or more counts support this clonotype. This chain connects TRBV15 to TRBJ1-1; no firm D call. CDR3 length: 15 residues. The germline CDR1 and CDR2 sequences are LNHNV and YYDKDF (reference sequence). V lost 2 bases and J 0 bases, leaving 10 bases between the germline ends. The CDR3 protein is CATSRPDYLNTEAFF. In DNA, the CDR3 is TGTGCCACCAGCAGACCGGACTACCTGAACACTGAAGCTTTCTTT.

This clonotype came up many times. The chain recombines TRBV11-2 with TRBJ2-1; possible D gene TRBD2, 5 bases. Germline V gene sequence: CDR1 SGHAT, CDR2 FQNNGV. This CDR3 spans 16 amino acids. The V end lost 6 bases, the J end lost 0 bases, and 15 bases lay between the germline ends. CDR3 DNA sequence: TGTGCCAGCAGACAGCTTCGGGGTAGCTCCTACAATGAGCAGTTCTTC. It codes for CASRQLRGSSYNEQFF.

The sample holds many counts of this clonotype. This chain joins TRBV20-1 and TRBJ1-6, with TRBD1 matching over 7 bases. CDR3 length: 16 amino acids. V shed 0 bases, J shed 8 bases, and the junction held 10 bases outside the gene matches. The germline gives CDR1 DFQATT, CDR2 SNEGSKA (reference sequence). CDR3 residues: CSARDSATTGYSPLHF. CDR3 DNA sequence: TGCAGTGCTAGAGATTCCGCTACGACAGGGTATTCACCCCTCCACTTT.

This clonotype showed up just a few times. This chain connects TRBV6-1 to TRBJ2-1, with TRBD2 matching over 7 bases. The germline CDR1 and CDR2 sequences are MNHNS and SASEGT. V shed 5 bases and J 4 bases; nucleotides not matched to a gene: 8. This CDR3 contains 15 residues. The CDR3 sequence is CASSKGEGGYNEQFF. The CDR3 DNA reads TGTGCCAGCAGTAAAGGGGAGGGAGGTTACAATGAGCAGTTCTTC.

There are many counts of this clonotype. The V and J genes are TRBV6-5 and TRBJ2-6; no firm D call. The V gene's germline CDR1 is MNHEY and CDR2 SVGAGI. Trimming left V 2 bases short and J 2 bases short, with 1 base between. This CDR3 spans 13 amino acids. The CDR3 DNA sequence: TGTGCCAGCAGTTACACTGGGGCCAACGTCCTGACTTTC. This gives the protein CASSYTGANVLTF.

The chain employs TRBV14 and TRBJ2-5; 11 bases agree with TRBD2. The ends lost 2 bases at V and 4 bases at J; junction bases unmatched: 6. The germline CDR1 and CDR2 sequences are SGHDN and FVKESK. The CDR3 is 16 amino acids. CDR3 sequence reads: CASSQLAGGSGETQYF. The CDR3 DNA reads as TGTGCCAGCAGCCAACTAGCGGGAGGCTCGGGAGAGACCCAGTACTTC.

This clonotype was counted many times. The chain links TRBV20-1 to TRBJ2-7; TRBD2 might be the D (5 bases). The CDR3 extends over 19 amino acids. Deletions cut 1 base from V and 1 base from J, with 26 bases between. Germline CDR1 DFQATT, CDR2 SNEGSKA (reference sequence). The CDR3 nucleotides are TGCAGTGCTAGAGGCCAGTCAACGAAAATGGAGGCCTGGTCCTACGAGCAGTACTTC. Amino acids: CSARGQSTKMEAWSYEQYF.

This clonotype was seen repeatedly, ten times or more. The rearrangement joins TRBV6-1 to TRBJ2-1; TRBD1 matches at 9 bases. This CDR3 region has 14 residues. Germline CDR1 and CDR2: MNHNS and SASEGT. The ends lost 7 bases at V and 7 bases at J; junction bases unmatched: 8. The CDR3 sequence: CASTRGDRVNEQFF. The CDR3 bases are TGTGCCAGCACCAGGGGGGACAGGGTAAATGAGCAGTTCTTC.

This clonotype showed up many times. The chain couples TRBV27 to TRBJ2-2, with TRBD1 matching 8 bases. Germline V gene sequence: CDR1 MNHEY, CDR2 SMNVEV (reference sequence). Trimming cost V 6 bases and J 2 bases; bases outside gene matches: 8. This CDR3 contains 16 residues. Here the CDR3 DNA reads TGTGCCAGCAGAGGGCAGGGGGCCAGAAACACCGGGGAGCTGTTTTTT. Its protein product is CASRGQGARNTGELFF.

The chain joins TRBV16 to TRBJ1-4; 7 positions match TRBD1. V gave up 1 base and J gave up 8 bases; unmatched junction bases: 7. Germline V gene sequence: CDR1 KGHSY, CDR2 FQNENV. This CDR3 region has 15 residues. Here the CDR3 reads CASSQLGTEEEKLFF. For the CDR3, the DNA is TGTGCCAGCAGCCAATTGGGGACAGAGGAGGAAAAACTGTTTTTT.

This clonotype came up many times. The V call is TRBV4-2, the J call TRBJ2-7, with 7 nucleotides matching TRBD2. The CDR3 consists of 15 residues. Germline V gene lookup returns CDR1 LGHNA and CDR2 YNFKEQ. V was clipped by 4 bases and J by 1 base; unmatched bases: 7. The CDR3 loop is CASSRELALSYEQYF. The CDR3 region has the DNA TGTGCCAGCAGCCGAGAACTAGCGCTTTCCTACGAGCAGTACTTC.

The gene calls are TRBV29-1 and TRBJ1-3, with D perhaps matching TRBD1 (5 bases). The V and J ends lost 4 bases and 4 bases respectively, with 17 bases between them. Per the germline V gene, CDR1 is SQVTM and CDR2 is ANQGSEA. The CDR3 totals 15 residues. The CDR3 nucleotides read TGCAGCGTTGGCTGGCCGGGGACCGAAGGAAACACCATATATTTT. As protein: CSVGWPGTEGNTIYF. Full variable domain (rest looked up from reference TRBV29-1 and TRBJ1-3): SAVISQKPSRDICQRGTSLTIQCQVDSQVTMMFWYRQQPGQSLTLIATANQGSEATYESGFVIDKFPISRPNLTFSTLTVSNMSPEDSSIYLCSVGWPGTEGNTIYFGEGSWLTVV.

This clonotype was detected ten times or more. CDR3: CAWSTVGSVRGYTF. DNA of the CDR3: TGTGCCTGGAGTACAGTAGGAAGCGTACGTGGCTACACCTTC. This chain links TRBV30 with TRBJ1-2, with D uncertain. CDR1 and CDR2 (germline): GTSNPN, SVGIG (reference sequence). Trimming left V 2 bases short and J 7 bases short, with 17 bases between. The length of the CDR3 is 14 residues.

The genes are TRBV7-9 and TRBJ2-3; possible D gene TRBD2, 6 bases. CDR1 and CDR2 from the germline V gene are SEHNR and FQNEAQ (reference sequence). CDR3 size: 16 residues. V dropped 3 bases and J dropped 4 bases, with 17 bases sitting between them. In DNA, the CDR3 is TGTGCCAGCAGCTTGTATGCGGTCTCTAGCGCAGATACGCAGTATTTT. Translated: CASSLYAVSSADTQYF.

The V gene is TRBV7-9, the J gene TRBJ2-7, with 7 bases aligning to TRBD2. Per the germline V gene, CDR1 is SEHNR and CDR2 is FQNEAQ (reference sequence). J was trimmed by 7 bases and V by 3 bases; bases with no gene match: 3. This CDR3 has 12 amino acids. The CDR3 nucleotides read TGTGCCAGCAGCTTTGGGGGGGAGGAGCAGTACTTC. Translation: CASSFGGEEQYF.

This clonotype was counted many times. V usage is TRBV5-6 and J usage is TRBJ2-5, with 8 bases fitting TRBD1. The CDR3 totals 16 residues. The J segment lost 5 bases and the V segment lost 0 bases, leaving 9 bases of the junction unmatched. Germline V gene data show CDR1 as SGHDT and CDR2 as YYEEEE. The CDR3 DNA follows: TGTGCCAGCAGCTTGGAAAGGGACAGGCAATTGGAGACCCAGTACTTC. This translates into CASSLERDRQLETQYF.

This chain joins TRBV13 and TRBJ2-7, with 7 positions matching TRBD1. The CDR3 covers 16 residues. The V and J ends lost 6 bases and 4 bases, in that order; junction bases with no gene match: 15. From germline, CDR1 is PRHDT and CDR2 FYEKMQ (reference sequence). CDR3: CASSLSPLDRAYEQYF. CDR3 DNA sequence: TGTGCCAGCAGTTTAAGCCCTCTTGACAGGGCGTACGAGCAGTACTTC.

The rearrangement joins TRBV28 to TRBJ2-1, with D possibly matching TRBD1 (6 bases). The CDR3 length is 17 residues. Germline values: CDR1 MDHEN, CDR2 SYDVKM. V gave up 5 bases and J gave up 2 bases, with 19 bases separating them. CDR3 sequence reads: CASSPTLRQGTYNEQFF. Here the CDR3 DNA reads TGTGCCAGCAGTCCCACCCTACGGCAGGGGACCTACAATGAGCAGTTCTTC.

This CDR3 reads CASSKGQGNEQFF. The CDR3 DNA follows: TGTGCCAGTAGTAAAGGGCAGGGAAATGAGCAGTTCTTC. The chain joins TRBV19 to TRBJ2-1; D may be TRBD1 (5 bases). In germline, CDR1 is LNHDA, CDR2 SQIVND (reference sequence). The CDR3 is 13 amino acids. Trimming stripped 4 bases from V and 7 bases from J, with 11 bases between.

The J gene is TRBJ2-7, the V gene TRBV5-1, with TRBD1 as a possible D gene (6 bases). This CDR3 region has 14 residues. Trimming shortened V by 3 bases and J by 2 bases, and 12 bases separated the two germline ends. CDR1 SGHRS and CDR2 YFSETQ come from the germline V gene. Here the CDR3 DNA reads TGCGCCAGCAGCTCTCGGACAGCTCCCTACGAGCAGTACTTC. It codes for CASSSRTAPYEQYF.

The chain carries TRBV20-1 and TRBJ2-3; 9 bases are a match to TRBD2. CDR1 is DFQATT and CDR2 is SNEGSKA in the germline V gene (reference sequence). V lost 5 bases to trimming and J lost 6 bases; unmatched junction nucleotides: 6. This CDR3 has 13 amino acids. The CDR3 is CSASGTSYDTQYF. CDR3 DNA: TGCAGTGCTTCCGGGACTAGCTACGATACGCAGTATTTT.